What follows are 9 T cell receptor beta chains derived from one specimen sequenced in a study of early T cells in non-severe SARS-CoV-2 infection. TCRdb redid the calling of the 5' RACE reads with MiXCR, one entry per CDR3 protein. The sample contains roughly 70,000 distinct CDR3 sequences, roughly a fifth of which appear only once. Sequenced here: whole blood, sampled at baseline. The receptors originated from an adult who was a healthcare worker with PCR-confirmed SARS-CoV-2 infection or an uninfected control (not recorded which).

The chain carries TRBV10-2 and TRBJ2-4, with TRBD2 as a possible D gene (5 bases). V was pared by 7 bases and J by 4 bases, with 20 bases between. The CDR3 length is 16 residues. The germline V gene encodes CDR1 WSHSY and CDR2 SAAADI. The CDR3 here is CASNPPSTGVKNIQYF. The CDR3 nucleotides read TGCGCCAGCAACCCCCCCAGCACCGGGGTGAAAAACATTCAGTACTTC.

The chain has TRBV3-1 and TRBJ2-2, with TRBD1 identical over 9 bases. Unmatched junction bases numbered 7, after V lost 3 bases and J lost 5 bases. Germline V gives CDR1 LGHDT, CDR2 YNNKEL (reference sequence). The length of the CDR3 is 16 residues. The CDR3 reads CASSHGTGPSTGELFF. The CDR3 nucleotides read TGTGCCAGCAGCCACGGGACAGGGCCCAGTACCGGGGAGCTGTTTTTT.

In its sample, this clonotype was seen a few times. This chain joins TRBV20-1 and TRBJ2-3; 8 bases line up with TRBD2. V shed 8 bases and J 10 bases; nucleotides not matched to a gene: 14. Germline V lookup: CDR1 DFQATT, CDR2 SNEGSKA (reference sequence). This CDR3 is built from 13 residues. The CDR3 DNA follows: TGCAGTCTCCTTAGCGGGGCGCGCGGGGCGCAGTATTTT. Protein product: CSLLSGARGAQYF.

The CDR3 spells CASSLSGPSETQYF. The CDR3 region has the DNA TGTGCCAGCAGTTTATCGGGTCCGTCAGAGACCCAGTACTTC. The chain combines TRBV27 with TRBJ2-5; no firm D call. This CDR3 comprises 14 residues. Germline lookup yields CDR1 MNHEY and CDR2 SMNVEV (reference sequence). V shed 0 bases and J shed 4 bases, with 9 bases lying between them.

The chain uses TRBV5-1 and TRBJ1-2, with 10 bases fitting TRBD1. Germline values: CDR1 SGHRS, CDR2 YFSETQ. J was trimmed by 4 bases and V by 2 bases; bases with no gene match: 8. The CDR3 is made up of 16 amino acids. CDR3 loop: CASSFLTGGEPYGYTF. The DNA for the CDR3 is TGCGCCAGCAGCTTCCTGACAGGGGGCGAGCCCTATGGCTACACCTTC.

The sample holds a few counts of this clonotype. The chain uses TRBV3-1 and TRBJ2-3, with D perhaps matching TRBD2 (7 bases). Germline-derived CDR1 and CDR2 are LGHDT and YNNKEL (reference sequence). The CDR3 is made up of 15 amino acids. The V end lost 0 bases, the J end lost 1 base, and 8 bases lay between the germline ends. This CDR3 reads CASSQERGRTDTQYF. The CDR3 DNA reads TGTGCCAGCAGCCAAGAGCGGGGGCGCACAGATACGCAGTATTTT.

The chain employs TRBV21-1 and TRBJ1-1. TRBV21-1 is termed a pseudogene. The CDR3 is made up of 12 amino acids. The CDR3 loop is CARLSENTEAFF. The CDR3 DNA follows: TGTGCCAGGCTATCCGAGAACACTGAAGCTTTCTTT.

V is TRBV25-1 and J is TRBJ2-2; no firm D call. V dropped 4 bases and J dropped 3 bases, with 6 bases sitting between them. The CDR3 is 13 residues long. Germline CDR1 and CDR2: MGHDK and SYGVNS. In nucleotides, the CDR3 is TGTGCCAGCAGTGGTGGGGACACCGGGGAGCTGTTTTTT. Its protein is CASSGGDTGELFF.

This clonotype was seen a few times. The rearrangement links TRBV30 to TRBJ1-5; no reliable D call. Trimming took 0 bases from V and 2 from J, leaving 8 bases between them. CDR1 GTSNPN and CDR2 SVGIG come from the germline V gene (reference sequence). This CDR3 has 14 residues. The CDR3 spells CAWSVPGGNQPQHF. CDR3 nucleotide sequence: TGTGCCTGGAGTGTACCTGGGGGCAATCAGCCCCAGCATTTT.